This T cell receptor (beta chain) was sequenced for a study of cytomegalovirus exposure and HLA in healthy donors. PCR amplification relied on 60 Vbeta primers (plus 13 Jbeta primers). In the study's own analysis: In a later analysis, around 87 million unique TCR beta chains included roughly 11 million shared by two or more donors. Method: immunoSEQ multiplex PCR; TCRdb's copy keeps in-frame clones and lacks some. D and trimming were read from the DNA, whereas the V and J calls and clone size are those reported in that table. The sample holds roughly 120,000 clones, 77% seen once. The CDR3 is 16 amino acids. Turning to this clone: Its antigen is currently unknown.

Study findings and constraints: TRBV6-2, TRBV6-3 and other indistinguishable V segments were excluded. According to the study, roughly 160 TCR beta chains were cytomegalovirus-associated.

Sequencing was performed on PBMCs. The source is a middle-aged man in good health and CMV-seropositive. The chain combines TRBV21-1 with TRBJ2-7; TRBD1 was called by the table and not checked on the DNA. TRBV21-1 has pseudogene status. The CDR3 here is CASSKPPGQGGCEQYF. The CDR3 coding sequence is TGTGCCAGCAGCAAGCCCCCGGGACAGGGGGGTTGTGAGCAGTACTTC.